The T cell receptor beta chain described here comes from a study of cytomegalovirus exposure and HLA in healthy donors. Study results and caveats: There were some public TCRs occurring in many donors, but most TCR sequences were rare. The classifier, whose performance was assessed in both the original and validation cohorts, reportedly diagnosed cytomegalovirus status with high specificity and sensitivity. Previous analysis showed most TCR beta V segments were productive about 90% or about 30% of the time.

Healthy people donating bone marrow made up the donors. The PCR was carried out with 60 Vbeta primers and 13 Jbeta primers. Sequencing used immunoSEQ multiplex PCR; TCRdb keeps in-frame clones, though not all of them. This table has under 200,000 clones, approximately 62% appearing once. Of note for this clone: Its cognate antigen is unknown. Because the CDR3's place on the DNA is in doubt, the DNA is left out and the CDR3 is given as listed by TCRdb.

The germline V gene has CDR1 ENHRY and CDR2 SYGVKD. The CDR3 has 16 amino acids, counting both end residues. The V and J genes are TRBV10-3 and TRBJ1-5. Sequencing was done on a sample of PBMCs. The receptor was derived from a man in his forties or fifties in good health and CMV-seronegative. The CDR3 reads CAISEGPRLSGQPQHF.